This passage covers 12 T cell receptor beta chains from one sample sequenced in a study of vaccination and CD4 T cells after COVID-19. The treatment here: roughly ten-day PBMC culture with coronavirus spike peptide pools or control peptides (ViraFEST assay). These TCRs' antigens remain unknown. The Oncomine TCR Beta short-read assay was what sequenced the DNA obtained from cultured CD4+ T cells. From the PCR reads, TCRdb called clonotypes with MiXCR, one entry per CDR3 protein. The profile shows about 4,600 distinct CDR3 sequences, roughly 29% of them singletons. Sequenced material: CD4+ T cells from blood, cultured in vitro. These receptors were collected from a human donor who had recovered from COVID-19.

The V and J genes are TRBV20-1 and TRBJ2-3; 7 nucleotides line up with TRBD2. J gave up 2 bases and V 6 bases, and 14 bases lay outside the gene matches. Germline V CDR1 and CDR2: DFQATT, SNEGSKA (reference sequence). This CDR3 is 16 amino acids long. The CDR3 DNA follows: TGCAGTGCCAGTGGGAGTGGCGGGGGTGACACAGATACGCAGTATTTT. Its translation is CSASGSGGGDTDTQYF.

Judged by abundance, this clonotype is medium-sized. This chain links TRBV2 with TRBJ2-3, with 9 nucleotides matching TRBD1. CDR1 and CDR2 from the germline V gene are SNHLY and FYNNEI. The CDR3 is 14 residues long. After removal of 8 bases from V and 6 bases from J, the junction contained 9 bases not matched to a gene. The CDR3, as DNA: TGTGCCAGCTCTAAACAGGGGGCGACGGATACGCAGTATTTT. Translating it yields CASSKQGATDTQYF.

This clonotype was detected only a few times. The CDR3 is CASKLYFNTEAFF. In DNA form, the CDR3 reads TGTGCCAGCAAACTGTACTTCAACACTGAAGCTTTCTTT. The chain couples TRBV27 to TRBJ1-1; D is unclear. This CDR3 comprises 13 residues. Trimming stripped 7 bases from V and 2 bases from J, with 11 bases between. CDR1 is MNHEY, CDR2 SMNVEV, per germline (reference sequence).

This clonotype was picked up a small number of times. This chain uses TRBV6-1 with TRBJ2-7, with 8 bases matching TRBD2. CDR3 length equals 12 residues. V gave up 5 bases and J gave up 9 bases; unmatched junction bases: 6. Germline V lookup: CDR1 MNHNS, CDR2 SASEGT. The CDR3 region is CASSPVAGLQYF. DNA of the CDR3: TGTGCCAGCAGTCCCGTAGCGGGATTGCAGTACTTC.

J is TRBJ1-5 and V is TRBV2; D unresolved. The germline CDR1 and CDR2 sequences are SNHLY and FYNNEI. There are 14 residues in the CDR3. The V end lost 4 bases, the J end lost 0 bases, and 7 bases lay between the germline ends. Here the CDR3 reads CASSGDNSNQPQHF. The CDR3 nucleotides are TGTGCCAGCAGTGGTGATAATAGCAATCAGCCCCAGCATTTT. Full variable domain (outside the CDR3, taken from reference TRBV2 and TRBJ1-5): EPEVTQTPSHQVTQMGQEVILRCVPISNHLYFYWYRQILGQKVEFLVSFYNNEISEKSEIFDDQFSVERPDGSNFTLKIRSTKLEDSAMYFCASSGDNSNQPQHFGDGTRLSIL.

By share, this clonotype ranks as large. CDR3: CASSYVGLQETQYF. For the CDR3, the DNA is TGTGCCAGCAGTTACGTGGGCCTTCAAGAGACCCAGTACTTC. This chain connects TRBV6-2 or TRBV6-3 to TRBJ2-5; D is unclear. The CDR3 is 14 amino acids. V was trimmed by 2 bases and J by 2 bases, leaving 9 bases between them. Germline assignment: CDR1 MNHEY and CDR2 SVGEGT.

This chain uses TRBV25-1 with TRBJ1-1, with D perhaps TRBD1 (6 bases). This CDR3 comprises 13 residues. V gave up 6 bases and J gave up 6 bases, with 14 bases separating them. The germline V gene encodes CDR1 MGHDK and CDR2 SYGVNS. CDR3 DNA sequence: TGTGCCAGCAGACAGGGAAGTTCCGCTGAAGCTTTCTTT. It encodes CASRQGSSAEAFF.

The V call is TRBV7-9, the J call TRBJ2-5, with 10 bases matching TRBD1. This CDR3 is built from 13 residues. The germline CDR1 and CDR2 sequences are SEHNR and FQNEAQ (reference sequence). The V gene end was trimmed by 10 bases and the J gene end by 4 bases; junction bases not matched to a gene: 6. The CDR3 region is CATGQGDTETQYF. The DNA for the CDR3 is TGTGCCACCGGACAGGGGGATACAGAGACCCAGTACTTC.

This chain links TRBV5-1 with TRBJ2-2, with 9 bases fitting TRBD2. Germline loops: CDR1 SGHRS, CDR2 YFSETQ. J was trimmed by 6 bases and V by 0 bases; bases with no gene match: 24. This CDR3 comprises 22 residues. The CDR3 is CASSLASGTSSTSGGMAGELFF. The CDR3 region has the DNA TGCGCCAGCAGCTTGGCTTCCGGGACTAGCTCTACCTCAGGGGGTATGGCCGGGGAGCTGTTTTTT.

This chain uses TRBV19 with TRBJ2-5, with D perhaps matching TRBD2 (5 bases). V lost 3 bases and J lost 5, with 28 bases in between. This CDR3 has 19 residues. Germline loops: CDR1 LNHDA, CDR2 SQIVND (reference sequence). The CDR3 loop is CASSIGSSSRPPFLETQYF. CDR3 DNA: TGTGCCAGTAGTATTGGGAGTAGCTCACGCCCCCCCTTCTTGGAGACCCAGTACTTC.

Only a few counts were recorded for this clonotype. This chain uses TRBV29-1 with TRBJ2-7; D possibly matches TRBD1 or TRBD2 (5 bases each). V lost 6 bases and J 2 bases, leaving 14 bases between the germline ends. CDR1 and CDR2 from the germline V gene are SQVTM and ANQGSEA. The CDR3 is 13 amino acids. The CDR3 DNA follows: TGCAGCGTCCGGGGCGGATTTACCTACGAGCAGTACTTC. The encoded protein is CSVRGGFTYEQYF.

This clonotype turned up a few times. CDR3 amino acids: CASSAGWGDYEQYF. In DNA, the CDR3 is TGTGCCAGCAGTGCGGGTTGGGGGGACTACGAGCAGTACTTC. The V gene is TRBV6-1, the J gene TRBJ2-7; maybe TRBD2 (6 bases). The CDR3 length is 14 residues. Trimming shortened V by 4 bases and J by 3 bases, and 13 bases separated the two germline ends. Germline lookup yields CDR1 MNHNS and CDR2 SASEGT.